One and the same sample provided the 30 T cell receptor beta chains below, sequenced in a study of blood T cells in healthy people across ages. Through a sample-barcoded 5' primer and a J-beta primer mix, a second PCR was run for roughly 6 to 12 cycles. A single record per CDR3 protein comes from TCRdb applying MiXCR to the 5' RACE reads. Of over 1,500,000 distinct CDR3 sequences in the sample, more than 35% are singletons; the top ten hold under 25%. The specimen was blood. The receptors were sampled from a human donor in good health.

Only a few counts were recorded for this clonotype. This rearrangement joins TRBV12-3 or TRBV12-4 to TRBJ2-1, with a tentative D call TRBD2 (7 bases). CDR3 length equals 17 residues. Between the trimmed V and J ends, which lost 5 bases and 4 bases, there was a span of 21 bases. CDR3 nucleotide sequence: TGTGCCAGCAGTCCTCGGGTTAGGGCGGGGGCATACAATGAGCAGTTCTTC. It codes for CASSPRVRAGAYNEQFF.

To note about this clonotype: The junction and the germline gene differ at one end; a read error may be behind it. The gene calls are TRBV11-3 and TRBJ2-7; the D gene is possibly TRBD2 (5 bases). TRBJ2-5 explains the end of the DNA better; the J call may be wrong. Germline-derived CDR1 and CDR2 are SGHNT and YENEEA. The CDR3 is made up of 14 amino acids. The DNA for the CDR3 is TGTGTCAGCAGCATAACCCGGGGTTCTGAGACCCAGTACTTC. It encodes CVSSITRGSETQYF.

The V call is TRBV7-9, the J call TRBJ2-2; D uncertain. Trimming shortened V by 3 bases and J by 6 bases, and 8 bases separated the two germline ends. The CDR3 runs to 13 residues. CDR1 SEHNR and CDR2 FQNEAQ come from the germline V gene (reference sequence). The CDR3 spells CASSFLNAGELFF. For the CDR3, the DNA is TGTGCCAGCAGCTTTCTTAACGCCGGGGAGCTGTTTTTT.

This clonotype appeared a single time. The J gene is TRBJ2-2, the V gene TRBV12-3 or TRBV12-4, with 7 bases lining up with TRBD1. CDR3 size: 14 residues. V lost 6 bases and J lost 6; bases outside the gene matches: 7. The DNA of the CDR3 is TGTGCCAGCAGACCCGACAGGGACGCCGGGGAGCTGTTTTTT. Its protein product is CASRPDRDAGELFF.

This chain joins TRBV7-9 and TRBJ2-1; 7 nucleotides agree with TRBD1. CDR3 length: 17 residues. V trimming: 5 bases; J trimming: 2 bases; junction bases outside the gene matches: 12. Germline V CDR1 and CDR2: SEHNR, FQNEAQ (reference sequence). CDR3 protein: CASSLPLVGTAYNEQFF. DNA for the CDR3: TGTGCCAGCAGCCTCCCGCTAGTGGGGACAGCCTACAATGAGCAGTTCTTC.

This chain connects TRBV9 to TRBJ2-5, with 16 bases identical to TRBD2. Germline CDR1 and CDR2: SGDLS and YYNGEE. V shed 4 bases and J 3 bases; nucleotides not matched to a gene: 9. The CDR3 length is 18 residues. CDR3: CASSIGTSGGGYKETQYF. DNA for the CDR3: TGTGCCAGCAGCATCGGGACTAGCGGGGGGGGGTACAAAGAGACCCAGTACTTC. The complete variable domain, with remaining parts taken from reference TRBV9 and TRBJ2-5, reads DSGVTQTPKHLITATGQRVTLRCSPRSGDLSVYWYQQSLDQGLQFLIQYYNGEERAKGNILERFSAQQFPDLHSELNLSSLELGDSALYFCASSIGTSGGGYKETQYFGPGTRLLVL.

This clonotype has a count of ten or more. The chain uses TRBV29-1 and TRBJ2-3, with TRBD2 matching 7 bases. The CDR3 is 16 amino acids. Germline CDR1 and CDR2: SQVTM and ANQGSEA. J was trimmed by 6 bases and V by 3 bases; bases with no gene match: 15. The CDR3 protein is CSVDVARSGAGDTQYF. The CDR3 region has the DNA TGCAGCGTTGACGTCGCTCGAAGCGGGGCAGGGGATACGCAGTATTTT.

This clonotype was recorded a few times. This chain links TRBV6-5 with TRBJ2-3; 12 positions match TRBD2. In germline, CDR1 is MNHEY, CDR2 SVGAGI. This CDR3 is 13 amino acids long. Trimming at V came to 10 bases and at J to 4 bases, leaving 3 bases not matched to a gene. CDR3 DNA: TGTGCCACCCTAGCGGGGGGGGCAGATACGCAGTATTTT. This gives the protein CATLAGGADTQYF.

CDR3 sequence (DNA): TGTGCCAGCTCACCTTCAGAAAACTATGGCTACACCTTC. It yields the protein CASSPSENYGYTF. This chain links TRBV18 with TRBJ1-2; no definite D call. Trimming took 3 bases from V and 2 from J, leaving 7 bases between them. The CDR3 runs 13 residues. Germline V gene lookup returns CDR1 KGHSH and CDR2 LQKENI.

This clonotype was observed a single time. V and J are TRBV12-3 or TRBV12-4 and TRBJ1-1, with 8 nucleotides matching TRBD1. The CDR3 spans 15 residues. The J segment lost 5 bases and the V segment lost 4 bases, leaving 9 bases of the junction unmatched. The CDR3 sequence is CASSSATGAGTEAFF. DNA for the CDR3: TGTGCCAGCAGTTCCGCGACAGGGGCGGGAACTGAAGCTTTCTTT.

This clonotype was picked up many times. J is TRBJ1-5 and V is TRBV6-2 or TRBV6-3; no clear D. Trimming cost V 5 bases and J 7 bases, with 12 bases left between them. The CDR3 has 13 residues. From germline, CDR1 is MNHEY and CDR2 SVGEGT. In DNA form, the CDR3 reads TGTGCCAGCAGTCGACACTCCGGCCAGCCCCAGCATTTT. This codes for CASSRHSGQPQHF.

There are a few counts of this clonotype. This chain links TRBV5-1 with TRBJ2-3, with TRBD1 matching 8 bases. After removal of 0 bases from V and 3 bases from J, the junction contained 6 bases not matched to a gene. The CDR3 has 16 residues. CDR1 SGHRS and CDR2 YFSETQ come from the germline V gene. This chain's CDR3 is CASSLARGQGTDTQYF. The CDR3 nucleotides read TGCGCCAGCAGCTTGGCCAGAGGACAGGGAACAGATACGCAGTATTTT. The complete variable domain, with remaining parts taken from reference TRBV5-1 and TRBJ2-3, reads KAGVTQTPRYLIKTRGQQVTLSCSPISGHRSVSWYQQTPGQGLQFLFEYFSETQRNKGNFPGRFSGRQFSNSRSEMNVSTLELGDSALYLCASSLARGQGTDTQYFGPGTRLTVL.

In its sample, this clonotype was seen a few times. The rearrangement links TRBV27 to TRBJ2-7; 7 nucleotides line up with TRBD1. Looked up from germline, CDR1 is MNHEY and CDR2 is SMNVEV (reference sequence). The CDR3 runs 15 residues. V lost 6 bases to trimming and J lost 0 bases; unmatched junction nucleotides: 8. This CDR3 reads CASRSQRTGSYEQYF. The CDR3 DNA reads TGTGCCAGCAGAAGTCAGAGGACAGGCTCCTACGAGCAGTACTTC.

This clonotype was observed a handful of times. The chain employs TRBV6-1 and TRBJ2-4, with 8 bases aligning to TRBD1. There are 13 residues in the CDR3. Germline V CDR1 and CDR2: MNHNS, SASEGT. The V segment lost 10 bases and the J segment 6 bases; nucleotides outside the gene matches: 8. The CDR3 here is CAISQGATNIQYF. In DNA form, the CDR3 reads TGTGCCATCTCGCAGGGGGCAACAAACATTCAGTACTTC.

The chain employs TRBV7-2 and TRBJ2-1; the D gene is possibly TRBD2 (5 bases). The J call is uncertain, as TRBJ2-7 better fits the DNA end. This CDR3 contains 15 residues. Germline V gene data show CDR1 as SGHTA and CDR2 as FQGNSA. In DNA, the CDR3 is TGTGCCAGCAGCTGGACTCGCTCTTCCTACAATGAGCAGTACTTC. Translating it yields CASSWTRSSYNEQYF.

The table lists this clonotype with a few counts. The rearrangement uses TRBV7-2 and TRBJ2-3; a possible D gene is TRBD1 (6 bases). Looked up from germline, CDR1 is SGHTA and CDR2 is FQGNSA. The CDR3 is 14 residues long. Trimming cost V 4 bases and J 3 bases, with 11 bases left between them. This CDR3 is CASSYKQGTDTQYF. In DNA form, the CDR3 reads TGTGCCAGCAGCTACAAACAGGGTACAGATACGCAGTATTTT.

This clonotype was picked up one time. For the CDR3, the DNA is TGTGCCAGCAGGAATCAGATGAACACTGAAGCTTTCTTT. It is translated as CASRNQMNTEAFF. This chain connects TRBV3-1 to TRBJ1-1; D is ambiguous. The CDR3 runs 13 residues. CDR1 and CDR2 (germline): LGHDT, YNNKEL (reference sequence). V was shortened by 6 bases and J by 0 bases, with 8 bases between the two germline ends. The variable domain in full, completed from reference TRBV3-1 and TRBJ1-1, reads DTAVSQTPKYLVTQMGNDKSIKCEQNLGHDTMYWYKQDSKKFLKIMFSYNNKELIINETVPNRFSPKSPDKAHLNLHINSLELGDSAVYFCASRNQMNTEAFFGQGTRLTVV.

V gene TRBV6-5 combines with J gene TRBJ1-2; D unresolved. This CDR3 has 13 residues. V lost 6 bases, J lost 8 bases, and 16 bases lay in between. The germline gives CDR1 MNHEY, CDR2 SVGAGI. The CDR3 nucleotides are TGTGCCAGCAGAAGGGTTGGGCCGGGGGGCTACACCTTC. Amino acid sequence: CASRRVGPGGYTF.

The V gene is TRBV6-2 or TRBV6-3, the J gene TRBJ2-1; tentatively, D is TRBD1 (5 bases). There are 13 residues in the CDR3. Germline CDR1 is MNHEY and CDR2 is SVGEGT. The V gene lost 0 bases and the J gene lost 10 bases, with 10 bases spanning the gap. Here the CDR3 DNA reads TGTGCCAGCAGTTACTCGCAGGGAAGGGAGCAGTTCTTC. As protein: CASSYSQGREQFF.

The rearrangement joins TRBV7-2 to TRBJ2-1, with 8 bases lining up with TRBD2. The CDR3 sequence is 17 residues long. V lost 5 bases and J lost 9; bases outside the gene matches: 18. CDR1 is SGHTA, CDR2 FQGNSA, per germline. The CDR3 region has the DNA TGTGCCAGCAGCAGCCCGGGGGGGGGCCAAATAACGGGTGAGCAGTTCTTC. Residues: CASSSPGGGQITGEQFF.

The V and J genes are TRBV20-1 and TRBJ1-4; 7 bases are a match to TRBD1. Germline V gene sequence: CDR1 DFQATT, CDR2 SNEGSKA (reference sequence). CDR3 length equals 14 residues. The ends lost 5 bases at V and 6 bases at J; junction bases unmatched: 9. In nucleotides, the CDR3 is TGCAGTGCTGGCTGGAGGGGGCGCGATGAAAAACTGTTTTTT. Its translation: CSAGWRGRDEKLFF.

This chain joins TRBV5-6 and TRBJ2-1; the match to TRBD2 covers 8 bases. In germline, CDR1 is SGHDT, CDR2 YYEEEE. The CDR3 runs 14 residues. The trim removed 3 bases at V and 8 bases at J, leaving 7 bases unmatched. Here the CDR3 reads CASSWGLECDEQFF. As DNA, the CDR3 is TGTGCCAGCAGCTGGGGACTAGAGTGCGATGAGCAGTTCTTC.

The chain recombines TRBV9 with TRBJ2-1; 9 nucleotides align to TRBD2. This CDR3 contains 14 residues. The trim removed 0 bases at V and 8 bases at J, leaving 3 bases unmatched. The germline V gene encodes CDR1 SGDLS and CDR2 YYNGEE. The CDR3 DNA reads as TGTGCCAGCAGCGTAGGCGGGGGGGCGCATGAGCAGTTCTTC. It codes for CASSVGGGAHEQFF.

This clonotype has more than one count but fewer than ten. This chain connects TRBV5-1 to TRBJ2-3; 16 bases line up with TRBD2. The germline CDR1 and CDR2 sequences are SGHRS and YFSETQ. Losses at the gene ends were 3 bases for V and 4 bases for J; bases not matched to a gene: 8. The CDR3 runs 18 residues. The CDR3 spells CASSYLPGLAGGSDTQYF. CDR3 in DNA: TGCGCCAGCAGCTACCTACCGGGACTAGCGGGGGGGTCAGATACGCAGTATTTT.

The V and J genes are TRBV2 and TRBJ2-1; D may be TRBD2 (7 bases). The V and J ends lost 9 bases and 3 bases respectively, with 15 bases between them. CDR1 SNHLY and CDR2 FYNNEI come from the germline V gene. CDR3 size: 14 residues. This CDR3 reads CARGGGSLYNEQFF. The CDR3 DNA reads as TGTGCCAGGGGCGGGGGCTCCCTCTACAATGAGCAGTTCTTC.

The rearrangement uses TRBV7-7 and TRBJ2-3, with 9 positions matching TRBD2. Germline lookup yields CDR1 SSHAT and CDR2 FNYEAQ (reference sequence). Trimming took 2 bases from V and 3 from J; bases not matched to a gene: 6. The CDR3 has 16 residues. CDR3 bases: TGTGCCAGCAGCTTAAGCGGGCGGGGGGGAACAGATACGCAGTATTTT. Its translation: CASSLSGRGGTDTQYF. Variable domain in full (rest from reference TRBV7-7 and TRBJ2-3): GAGVSQSPRYKVTKRGQDVTLRCDPISSHATLYWYQQALGQGPEFLTYFNYEAQPDKSGLPSDRFSAERPEGSISTLTIQRTEQRDSAMYRCASSLSGRGGTDTQYFGPGTRLTVL.

This chain links TRBV2 with TRBJ1-2; the D gene is possibly TRBD1 (6 bases). The V gene's germline CDR1 is SNHLY and CDR2 FYNNEI. The V end lost 8 bases, the J end lost 7 bases, and 14 bases lay between the germline ends. This CDR3 has 12 amino acids. CDR3 nucleotides: TGTGCCAGCCAGGCAGGGGAGGGTGGCTACACCTTC. Translated: CASQAGEGGYTF.

This clonotype was recorded a few times. This chain links TRBV28 with TRBJ1-4, with unresolved D. This CDR3 has 12 amino acids. Trimming removed 7 bases at V and 0 bases at J, with 3 bases between. CDR1 MDHEN and CDR2 SYDVKM come from the germline V gene. The CDR3 here is CASTSTNEKLFF. CDR3 in DNA: TGTGCCAGCACGTCAACTAATGAAAAACTGTTTTTT.

This clonotype was counted between two and nine times. Here the CDR3 reads CSAKGTREPQHF. Written as DNA, the CDR3 is TGCAGTGCTAAGGGGACTCGGGAGCCCCAGCATTTT. V usage is TRBV20-1 and J usage is TRBJ1-5; a possible D gene is TRBD1 (5 bases). With 4 bases removed from V and 8 bases from J, the gap between germline ends came to 12 bases. The CDR3 length is 12 residues. Germline CDR1 and CDR2: DFQATT and SNEGSKA (reference sequence).

This clonotype was picked up many times. The V gene is TRBV12-5, the J gene TRBJ2-6; a possible D gene is TRBD2 (5 bases). The CDR3 runs 13 residues. Germline loops: CDR1 LGHNT, CDR2 FRNRAP. The CDR3 region has the DNA TGTGCCAGCGGCTTGAGTGGGGCCAACGTCCTGACTTTC. Encoded protein: CASGLSGANVLTF.